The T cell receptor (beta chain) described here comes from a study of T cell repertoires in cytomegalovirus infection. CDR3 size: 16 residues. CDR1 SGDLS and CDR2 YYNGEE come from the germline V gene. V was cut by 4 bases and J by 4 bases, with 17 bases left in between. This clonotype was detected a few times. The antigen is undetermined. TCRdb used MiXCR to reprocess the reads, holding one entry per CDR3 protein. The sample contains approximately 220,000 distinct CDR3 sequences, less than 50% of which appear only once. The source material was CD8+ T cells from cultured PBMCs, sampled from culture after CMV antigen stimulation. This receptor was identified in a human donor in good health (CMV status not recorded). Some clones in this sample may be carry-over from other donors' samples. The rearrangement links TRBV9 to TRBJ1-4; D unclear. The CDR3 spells CASSPDRSLRNEKLFF. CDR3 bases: TGTGCCAGCAGCCCCGATAGGAGCCTCCGTAATGAAAAACTGTTTTTT.